A single sample is the source of the 26 T cell receptor beta chains below, sequenced in a study of glioma-infiltrating T cells after dendritic cell vaccination. Specified time point: after dendritic cell vaccination, including at tumor progression/relapse. Clones were sequenced by immunoSEQ multiplex PCR, and TCRdb holds only the in-frame ones, with some missing. The sample carries fewer than 70,000 clones, under 90% recorded once. The material sequenced was blood, taken after dendritic cell vaccination. These receptors were obtained from a human donor with glioblastoma.

Concerning this clone itself: Other nucleotide sequences from this sample produce the same CDR3. The chain employs TRBV27 and TRBJ1-6; no clear D. The CDR3 consists of 14 residues. Trimming removed 7 bases at V and 0 bases at J, with 7 bases between. Germline V gene data show CDR1 as MNHEY and CDR2 as SMNVEV (reference sequence). The DNA of the CDR3 is TGTGCCAGCACCGATAGCTCCTATAATTCACCCCTCCACTTT. This gives the protein CASTDSSYNSPLHF.

V is TRBV6-5 and J is TRBJ2-5, with 7 bases fitting TRBD1. The germline V gene has CDR1 MNHEY and CDR2 SVGAGI. The V gene end was trimmed by 7 bases and the J gene end by 2 bases; junction bases not matched to a gene: 4. CDR3 length equals 13 residues. CDR3 DNA: TGTGCCAGCATCCAGACAGGGCAAGAGACCCAGTACTTC. It codes for CASIQTGQETQYF.

The genes are TRBV12-5 and TRBJ2-1; TRBD1 agrees at 9 bases. J lost 9 bases, V lost 5 bases, and 11 bases had no gene match. Germline CDR1 LGHNT, CDR2 FRNRAP. The CDR3 is 15 residues long. CDR3 in DNA: TGTGCTAGTGGTATGGGGACAGGGATAATCACTGAGCAGTTCTTC. This sequence encodes CASGMGTGIITEQFF.

This chain connects TRBV28 to TRBJ1-1; a possible D gene is TRBD1 (6 bases). Germline assignment: CDR1 MDHEN and CDR2 SYDVKM. The CDR3 sequence is 16 residues long. V was pared by 4 bases and J by 2 bases, with 17 bases between. CDR3 region: CASSSPSDRSNTEAFF. The CDR3 DNA sequence: TGTGCCAGCAGTTCACCCTCCGACAGGAGCAACACTGAAGCTTTCTTT. The complete variable domain, with remaining parts taken from reference TRBV28 and TRBJ1-1, reads DVKVTQSSRYLVKRTGEKVFLECVQDMDHENMFWYRQDPGLGLRLIYFSYDVKMKEKGDIPEGYSVSREKKERFSLILESASTNQTSMYLCASSSPSDRSNTEAFFGQGTRLTVV.

V gene TRBV5-1 combines with J gene TRBJ2-7, with 9 bases identical to TRBD1. The CDR3 consists of 15 residues. The germline V gene encodes CDR1 SGHRS and CDR2 YFSETQ. Trimming removed 3 bases from V and 5 bases from J; junction bases left unmatched: 9. The CDR3 DNA follows: TGCGCCAGCAGCTGGACACCTACAGGGGGCGACGAGCAGTACTTC. Protein product: CASSWTPTGGDEQYF. Based on the CDR3 plus reference TRBV5-1 and TRBJ2-7, the full variable domain is KAGVTQTPRYLIKTRGQQVTLSCSPISGHRSVSWYQQTPGQGLQFLFEYFSETQRNKGNFPGRFSGRQFSNSRSEMNVSTLELGDSALYLCASSWTPTGGDEQYFGPGTRLTVT.

This sequence joins TRBV19 and TRBJ1-5; TRBD1 matches 10 bases. This CDR3 spans 16 amino acids. Germline V gene data show CDR1 as LNHDA and CDR2 as SQIVND (reference sequence). J lost 0 bases, V lost 9 bases, and 8 bases had no gene match. The CDR3 sequence is CASRETGGHSNQPQHF. DNA for the CDR3: TGTGCCAGCAGGGAGACAGGGGGCCATAGCAATCAGCCCCAGCATTTT.

As DNA, the CDR3 is TGTGCCAGCAGCTTAGGGCTTCGTGGAAGCGCTGGGGAGACCCAGTACTTC. This encodes CASSLGLRGSAGETQYF. The chain uses TRBV11-3 and TRBJ2-5; D unclear. The V gene lost 1 base and the J gene lost 5 bases, with 20 bases spanning the gap. The V gene's germline CDR1 is SGHNT and CDR2 YENEEA. This CDR3 spans 17 amino acids.

This clone has just one count. The chain has TRBV7-2 and TRBJ2-1; 8 positions match TRBD2. The germline CDR1 and CDR2 sequences are SGHTA and FQGNSA. The CDR3 totals 16 residues. Unmatched junction bases numbered 2, after V lost 1 base and J lost 0 bases. CDR3 coding DNA: TGTGCCAGCAGCTTAGTAGCGGGACCCTCCTACAATGAGCAGTTCTTC. Translating gives CASSLVAGPSYNEQFF.

This clone is a singleton in its sample. The rearrangement uses TRBV6-6 and TRBJ1-1; 11 bases match TRBD1. Germline V gene sequence: CDR1 MNHNY, CDR2 SVGAGI (reference sequence). Germline trimming cut 5 bases from V and 5 bases from J; bases unmatched to any gene: 7. The CDR3 runs to 15 residues. The CDR3 loop is CASSLGQGAETEAFF. CDR3 DNA: TGTGCCAGCAGTCTAGGACAGGGGGCGGAAACTGAAGCTTTCTTT.

This clone was observed a few times. V and J are TRBV25-1 and TRBJ2-5; D possibly corresponds to TRBD1 (6 bases). The CDR3 spans 16 residues. The V end lost 1 base, the J end lost 3 bases, and 15 bases lay between the germline ends. Germline values: CDR1 MGHDK, CDR2 SYGVNS. CDR3 in DNA: TGTGCCAGCAGTGAATCCCCAACAGGGCGCGAAGAGACCCAGTACTTC. It specifies CASSESPTGREETQYF.

The table lists this clone with a count of one. The CDR3, as DNA: TGTGCCAGCAGTTACGAAGGGAGGGCTCGCCGGGCCGAAGCTTTCTTT. It codes for CASSYEGRARRAEAFF. The V gene is TRBV6-5, the J gene TRBJ1-1, with D uncertain. Deletions cut 2 bases from V and 8 bases from J, with 21 bases between. The length of the CDR3 is 16 residues. Germline lookup yields CDR1 MNHEY and CDR2 SVGAGI.

This chain joins TRBV4-1 and TRBJ2-7; D is perhaps TRBD1 (6 bases). The CDR3 loop spans 15 amino acids. The V end was cut by 5 bases, the J end by 5 bases, with 19 bases between. Germline V gene lookup returns CDR1 MGHRA and CDR2 YSYEKL. CDR3: CASSAPGVGTDEQYF. The CDR3 nucleotides read TGCGCCAGCAGCGCCCCAGGGGTCGGAACCGACGAGCAGTACTTC.

V gene TRBV30 combines with J gene TRBJ2-5, with D perhaps matching TRBD2 (6 bases). V shed 4 bases and J shed 4 bases, with 22 bases lying between them. This CDR3 is built from 16 residues. The germline V gene has CDR1 GTSNPN and CDR2 SVGIG (reference sequence). The chain's CDR3 is CAWTFGGSNLGETQYF. The CDR3 DNA reads TGTGCCTGGACTTTTGGGGGGAGTAATTTGGGAGAGACCCAGTACTTC.

This clone was found a few times. This chain joins TRBV27 and TRBJ2-7, with 7 bases lining up with TRBD1. CDR1 and CDR2 from the germline V gene are MNHEY and SMNVEV (reference sequence). This CDR3 contains 12 residues. The J segment lost 6 bases and the V segment lost 5 bases, leaving 4 bases of the junction unmatched. In DNA, the CDR3 is TGTGCCAGCAGTGTCTACAGGGGCGAGCAGTACTTC. It codes for CASSVYRGEQYF.

V gene TRBV13 combines with J gene TRBJ2-1, with 7 bases that match TRBD2. Germline CDR1 is PRHDT and CDR2 is FYEKMQ (reference sequence). The CDR3 is 15 residues long. The trim removed 5 bases at V and 4 bases at J, leaving 8 bases unmatched. CDR3 sequence (DNA): TGTGCCAGCAGCGCGAGCGGGGCCTCTTACAATGAGCAGTTCTTC. Amino acid sequence: CASSASGASYNEQFF.

V and J are TRBV5-1 and TRBJ2-7; TRBD2 might be the D (6 bases). Germline V gene sequence: CDR1 SGHRS, CDR2 YFSETQ. The CDR3 is 16 residues long. The V end was cut by 1 base, the J end by 4 bases, with 18 bases between. The CDR3 DNA sequence: TGCGCCAGCAGCTTGTCTCCCCAGGGAGGAACTTACGAGCAGTACTTC. Amino acids: CASSLSPQGGTYEQYF.

CDR3 region: CASSYFSTGVTYEQYF. CDR3 nucleotide sequence: TGTGCCAGCAGTTACTTCTCCACGGGGGTCACGTACGAGCAGTACTTC. The V and J genes are TRBV6-5 and TRBJ2-7, with D tentatively TRBD2 (6 bases). Trimming left V 1 base short and J 4 bases short, with 17 bases between. The CDR3 spans 16 residues. From germline, CDR1 is MNHEY and CDR2 SVGAGI.

The chain combines TRBV2 with TRBJ1-1; 8 bases align to TRBD1. The V gene end was trimmed by 6 bases and the J gene end by 1 base; junction bases not matched to a gene: 1. This CDR3 contains 13 residues. Germline V CDR1 and CDR2: SNHLY, FYNNEI. As DNA, the CDR3 is TGTGCCAGCAGCGACAGGGGGAACACTGAAGCTTTCTTT. This gives the protein CASSDRGNTEAFF.

The chain couples TRBV10-3 to TRBJ1-4; maybe TRBD1 (6 bases). Trimming shortened V by 6 bases and J by 3 bases, and 11 bases separated the two germline ends. CDR3 size: 14 residues. Germline values: CDR1 ENHRY, CDR2 SYGVKD. CDR3 nucleotides: TGTGCCATCAGCGCACAGGGAGCTAATGAAAAACTGTTTTTT. Amino acids: CAISAQGANEKLFF.

The chain links TRBV9 to TRBJ2-1, with D maybe TRBD1 (6 bases). Germline lookup yields CDR1 SGDLS and CDR2 YYNGEE. Trimming removed 3 bases from V and 7 bases from J, with 17 bases in between. CDR3 length: 15 amino acids. The CDR3 DNA reads as TGTGCCAGCAGCGATGGGACAAGGGGTTGGAATGAGCAGTTCTTC. Amino acid sequence: CASSDGTRGWNEQFF.

This clone showed up just once. This rearrangement joins TRBV29-1 to TRBJ2-7, with TRBD1 matching over 10 bases. The germline V gene encodes CDR1 SQVTM and CDR2 ANQGSEA. This CDR3 has 11 residues. The V segment lost 6 bases and the J segment 9 bases; nucleotides outside the gene matches: 5. CDR3 nucleotide sequence: TGCAGCGTAGGACAGGGGGTTGGGCAGTACTTC. It codes for CSVGQGVGQYF.

CDR3 sequence (DNA): TGTGCCAGCAGCTTAGACAGGGGCTATGGCTACACCTTC. This translates into CASSLDRGYGYTF. The chain couples TRBV7-9 to TRBJ1-2; the match to TRBD1 covers 7 bases. The CDR3 runs to 13 residues. Trimming removed 1 base from V and 4 bases from J; junction bases left unmatched: 0. CDR1 and CDR2 (germline): SEHNR, FQNEAQ (reference sequence).

V and J are TRBV5-1 and TRBJ1-5; D not resolved. CDR3 length: 15 amino acids. Germline CDR1 reads SGHRS; CDR2 reads YFSETQ. Between the trimmed V and J ends, which lost 0 bases and 5 bases, there was a span of 12 bases. The CDR3 sequence is CASSLGETYDQPQHF. The DNA of the CDR3 is TGCGCCAGCAGCTTGGGGGAGACATACGATCAGCCCCAGCATTTT. Full variable domain (missing parts from reference TRBV5-1 and TRBJ1-5): KAGVTQTPRYLIKTRGQQVTLSCSPISGHRSVSWYQQTPGQGLQFLFEYFSETQRNKGNFPGRFSGRQFSNSRSEMNVSTLELGDSALYLCASSLGETYDQPQHFGDGTRLSIL.

The rearrangement links TRBV30 to TRBJ2-2, with 7 bases fitting TRBD1. The ends lost 3 bases at V and 0 bases at J; junction bases unmatched: 4. The CDR3 runs 15 residues. CDR1 and CDR2 (germline): GTSNPN, SVGIG (reference sequence). Here the CDR3 reads CAWSVGTANTGELFF. CDR3 coding DNA: TGTGCCTGGAGCGTGGGGACAGCGAACACCGGGGAGCTGTTTTTT.

This clone was recorded only once. V and J are TRBV7-8 and TRBJ1-2, with TRBD1 identical over 8 bases. Germline-derived CDR1 and CDR2 are SGHVS and FQNEAQ. The V gene end was trimmed by 5 bases and the J gene end by 3 bases; junction bases not matched to a gene: 14. CDR3 length equals 17 residues. CDR3 in DNA: TGTGCCAGCAGCCCCGGGGCAGGGGGCGGGCTGTACTATGGCTACACCTTC. Its protein product is CASSPGAGGGLYYGYTF.

V and J are TRBV9 and TRBJ1-3; D gene ambiguous. Germline V lookup: CDR1 SGDLS, CDR2 YYNGEE. The CDR3 loop spans 17 amino acids. V lost 1 base, J lost 1 base, and 15 bases lay in between. Here the CDR3 reads CASSVRSVGESGNTIYF. CDR3 nucleotides: TGTGCCAGCAGCGTAAGGTCTGTCGGGGAATCTGGAAACACCATATATTTT.